This T cell receptor beta chain is drawn from a study of CD8+ T cells in alopecia areata. Study at large: Treated patients were dosed with oral tofacitinib, taking 5 to 10 mg twice daily. Study-wide results and limits: With one nonresponder, baseline CD8+ expansion's link to response remains uncertain.

This CDR3 spans 14 amino acids. V lost 6 bases to trimming and J lost 6 bases, with 19 bases between them. Germline loops: CDR1 SQVTM, CDR2 ANQGSEA. RNA was isolated and reverse transcribed to cDNA, the sequencing template. The data were produced by immunoSEQ multiplex PCR, yet TCRdb's version contains in-frame clones alone and is incomplete. Of hundreds of thousands of clones listed, roughly 64% are singletons. Remarks on this clone: Its antigen remains unknown.

Treatment meaning: oral pan-JAK inhibitor, 5-10 mg twice daily. Sampling of alopecia areata patients yielded lesional scalp punch biopsies as well as peripheral blood. V is TRBV29-1 and J is TRBJ2-3; D perhaps matches TRBD1 (5 bases). The sequencing here drew on CD4+ T cells sorted from blood, taken at week 24, from a patient treated with tofacitinib. The receptor was isolated from a human donor with alopecia areata. This CDR3 is CSVGRSLQGDTQYF. In nucleotides, the CDR3 is TGCAGCGTGGGCAGATCCCTCCAGGGCGATACGCAGTATTTT.